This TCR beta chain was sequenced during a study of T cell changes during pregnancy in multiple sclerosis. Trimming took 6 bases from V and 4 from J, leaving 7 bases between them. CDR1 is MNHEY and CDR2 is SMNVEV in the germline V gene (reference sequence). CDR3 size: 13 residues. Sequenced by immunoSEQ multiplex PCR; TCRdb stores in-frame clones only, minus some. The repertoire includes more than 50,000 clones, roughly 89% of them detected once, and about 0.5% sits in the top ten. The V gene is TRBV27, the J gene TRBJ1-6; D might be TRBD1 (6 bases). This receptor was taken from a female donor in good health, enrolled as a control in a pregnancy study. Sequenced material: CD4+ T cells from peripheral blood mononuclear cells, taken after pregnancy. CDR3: CASSQGYNSPLHF. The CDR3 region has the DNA TGTGCCAGCAGCCAGGGGTATAATTCACCCCTCCACTTT.